These 11 T cell receptor beta chains originate from one sample sequenced in a study of cytomegalovirus exposure and HLA in healthy donors. Clones were read by immunoSEQ multiplex PCR, and TCRdb kept only the in-frame ones, dropping some. Of 100,000 to 150,000 clones in the sample, roughly nine tenths were seen once. The sample was PBMCs. Receptor source: a woman younger than 30 in good health and CMV-seronegative.

This chain links TRBV28 with TRBJ1-1; D is uncertain. CDR3 length: 12 amino acids. CDR1 is MDHEN, CDR2 SYDVKM, per germline. Trimming left V 7 bases short and J 3 bases short, with 9 bases between. The CDR3 sequence: CASTRRDTEAFF. The CDR3 DNA follows: TGTGCCAGCACCAGGAGGGACACTGAAGCTTTCTTT.

This clone was seen only once. The chain joins TRBV9 to TRBJ2-5, with D tentatively TRBD2 (6 bases). V was shortened by 1 base and J by 2 bases, with 6 bases between the two germline ends. CDR3 length: 13 amino acids. Germline CDR1 and CDR2: SGDLS and YYNGEE. CDR3 DNA sequence: TGTGCCAGCAGCGTACGGGGGCAAGAGACCCAGTACTTC. Translating it yields CASSVRGQETQYF.

The chain couples TRBV11-3 to TRBJ2-2; TRBD2 matches 11 bases. Trimming removed 2 bases from V and 6 bases from J; junction bases left unmatched: 2. Germline V gives CDR1 SGHNT, CDR2 YENEEA. This CDR3 contains 15 residues. CDR3: CASSLTSGSPGELFF. The CDR3 DNA follows: TGTGCCAGCAGCTTAACTAGCGGGAGCCCCGGGGAGCTGTTTTTT.

The chain couples TRBV7-9 to TRBJ2-1, with D unresolved. V lost 5 bases and J lost 8, with 10 bases in between. The germline gives CDR1 SEHNR, CDR2 FQNEAQ (reference sequence). This CDR3 region has 12 residues. DNA for the CDR3: TGTGCCAGCAGCCTCGCAGGATATGAGCAGTTCTTC. Its translation is CASSLAGYEQFF.

V and J are TRBV30 and TRBJ2-7; D is uncertain. Per germline, CDR1 GTSNPN and CDR2 SVGIG (reference sequence). The CDR3 sequence is 11 residues long. Trimming took 0 bases from V and 3 from J, leaving 3 bases between them. CDR3 amino acids: CAWSVLYEQYF. The DNA of the CDR3 is TGTGCCTGGAGTGTCCTCTACGAGCAGTACTTC.

This rearrangement joins TRBV6-5 to TRBJ1-1; perhaps TRBD1 as D (6 bases). Trimming left V 9 bases short and J 4 bases short, with 15 bases between. CDR1 is MNHEY and CDR2 is SVGAGI in the germline V gene. The CDR3 is 13 residues long. The CDR3 spells CASDSGAGTEAFF. The CDR3 DNA follows: TGTGCCAGTGACTCAGGGGCGGGCACTGAAGCTTTCTTT.

The genes are TRBV15 and TRBJ1-1; no clear D. Trimming took 0 bases from V and 1 from J, leaving 12 bases between them. The length of the CDR3 is 16 residues. In germline, CDR1 is LNHNV, CDR2 YYDKDF (reference sequence). The CDR3 reads CATSRERVGRNTEAFF. CDR3 bases: TGTGCCACCAGCAGAGAGAGGGTTGGTCGGAACACTGAAGCTTTCTTT.

The rearrangement links TRBV5-4 to TRBJ2-5, with a weak D call TRBD2 (5 bases). CDR1 SGHNT and CDR2 YYREEE come from the germline V gene (reference sequence). V gave up 5 bases and J gave up 4 bases, with 12 bases separating them. The CDR3 loop spans 13 amino acids. The CDR3 spells CASSAGGRETQYF. The CDR3 nucleotides are TGTGCCAGCAGTGCGGGTGGGAGAGAGACCCAGTACTTC.

The chain links TRBV6-5 to TRBJ2-2; possibly TRBD2 for D (6 bases). The CDR3 contains 15 residues. Germline V gene sequence: CDR1 MNHEY, CDR2 SVGAGI. Trimming stripped 6 bases from V and 5 bases from J, with 16 bases between. CDR3 nucleotide sequence: TGTGCCAGCAGGCCTAGCGTAGACCCAACCGGGGAGCTGTTTTTT. Translation gives CASRPSVDPTGELFF.

J is TRBJ2-5 and V is TRBV28; D gene unclear. The CDR3 extends over 15 amino acids. Trimming cost V 3 bases and J 1 base, with 12 bases left between them. CDR1 MDHEN and CDR2 SYDVKM come from the germline V gene. The CDR3 DNA sequence: TGTGCCAGCAGTTTCCAGTCTCCGCTCCAAGAGACCCAGTACTTC. Translating gives CASSFQSPLQETQYF.

This clone was recorded only once. The rearrangement joins TRBV28 to TRBJ1-5; D is unclear. The CDR3 consists of 18 residues. The V gene's germline CDR1 is MDHEN and CDR2 SYDVKM. Trimming shortened V by 4 bases and J by 0 bases, and 19 bases separated the two germline ends. The CDR3 spells CASSSTPTAGYSNQPQHF. The CDR3 nucleotides are TGTGCCAGCAGTTCAACACCGACCGCAGGCTATAGCAATCAGCCCCAGCATTTT.